This T cell receptor beta chain was sequenced in a study of beta chain features in type 1 diabetes (dated by TCRdb to 2017 to 2018). A note on the overall study: Mean age, gender distribution, total cell number and subset yield did not differ between patients and healthy donors. A total of 90 million to 130 million sorted cells were examined across all samples, and a strong correlation was observed between cell number per subset and RNA yield. In the study, TCRB repertoires of sorted circulating CD4+ T cell subsets from recently diagnosed type 1 diabetes patients were compared with those of matched healthy donors. Regulatory and stem cell-like memory subsets were obtained from only 8 patients and about 8 healthy donors, while naive and central memory subsets were obtained from all 28 donors. The study at large found these results: At VDJ recombination sites, type 1 diabetes patients had fewer insertions and more deleted nucleotides, which implies abnormalities in thymic rearrangement. A moderate but significant shortening of TCRB CDR3 length was observed in type 1 diabetes patients in all four CD4+ subsets. Because cDNA rather than genomic DNA was sequenced, highly expressing activated cells could have been over-represented, although no difference in activation and CD3 levels was found between groups. Shorter templates might be favored by PCR, yet because patient and control samples were amplified and corrected together, any such skew would affect both groups equally. Naive, central memory and regulatory TCRB repertoires appeared more similar among patients than among healthy donors. Because small numbers of individuals were included in the HLA sub-analyses, any influence of HLA type on TCRB rearrangement was left unresolved.

To note about this clone: The antigen it recognizes is unknown. Base qualities are not at hand, and no much larger clone is one base apart.

The High Capacity cDNA Reverse Transcription Kit was used to reverse transcribe all of the isolated RNA, meaning that expressed TCRB transcripts were what got sequenced. Naive, central memory and regulatory T cell samples underwent deep immunoSEQ sequencing, averaging roughly 3.4 million total reads per sample. Sorted cells were lysed in RLT buffer and RNA was extracted with DNase-treated RNeasy Micro or Mini kits, depending on cell number. To prevent cross-contamination, every cell subset was processed on its own, while patient and healthy donor samples were processed together. TCRB sequences were amplified from cDNA with the immunoSEQ multiplex PCR, producing 87-bp fragments spanning the CDR3 region. Sequencing of the amplicons was performed on the Illumina HiSeq platform. The paper's data handling went like this. Synthetic template baselines were used to correct PCR bias computationally, reads within Hamming distance 2 were collapsed, and singletons that could not be merged were discarded. Reads were aligned to IMGT to assign V, D and J genes, CDR3 length, and insertions or deletions at six rearrangement sites. Within each subset, clonotype counts were normalized to sorted cell number, and only after that were true diversity and Gini coefficients computed with the tcR R package. Repertoire sharing was quantified using the overlap coefficient calculated on TCRB nucleotide sequences. As a proxy for the pre-selection repertoire, out-of-frame TCRB sequences from naive cells were analyzed. TCRdb re-hosts the immuneACCESS table, in-frame sequences only. Its copies lack some clones; in the studies checked, an unresolved V gene accounts for under half of them, and the cause for the rest is not known. V and J calls plus clone size are reproduced from that table; the DNA served to infer D and trimming. The sample contains 630,000 or so clones, over 11% of them found a single time. The ten largest account for roughly 0.04% of the sample.

From each donor, a single peripheral blood sample of 95 to 150 mL on average was drawn into heparinised tubes. Naive, central memory, regulatory and stem cell-like memory CD4+ T cells were sorted on a BD FACSAria II using a panel including CD45RO, CCR7, CD25, CD127, CD95 and CD27. Purity was above 95% for every sorted population. PBMCs were isolated immediately by Lymphoprep density gradient centrifugation and stained directly without culture. So that batch effects would be minimized, each experiment stained and sorted samples in pairs, pairing one healthy donor with one patient. The germline V gene sets CDR1 to SGHDT and CDR2 to YYEEEE. V drops 1 base and J drops 2 bases, leaving 19 bases in between. Reading from cysteine to phenylalanine, the CDR3 counts 18 amino acids. Just the 54-base CDR3 DNA is kept, in frame starting at base 1.

This receptor was identified in a man between 18 and 35 years old with type 1 diabetes. The source material was naive CD4+ T cells from blood. The cell subset or site label corresponds to: true naive CD4+ T cells. Recombination linked TRBV5-6 to TRBJ1-5; 5 matching bases give a weak D call of TRBD1. The bases are TGTGCCAGCAGCTTGAAGGGTTTTGGGGGTTTGGGCAATCAGCCCCAGCATTTT. Its protein reads: CASSLKGFGGLGNQPQHF.